This T cell receptor (beta chain) was observed in a study of Ad26.COV2.S vaccination and SARS-CoV-2 variants (dated by TCRdb to 2020 to 2023). Regarding the research as a whole: Vaccine-arm donors were drawn from COV1001, a multicentre, randomized, double-blind, placebo-controlled phase I-IIa trial of Ad26.COV2.S in healthy adults. A total of 32 samples were included in the TCR-sequenced set, comprising approximately 20 Ad26.COV2.S vaccine recipients, 5 placebo recipients and 8 SARS-CoV-2 convalescent individuals. Dosing of Ad26.COV2.S was intramuscular, at either 5x10^10 or 1x10^11 viral particles, delivered as one shot or as two shots spaced 56 days apart. Trial participants were randomized into five groups of five, in which low-dose or high-dose Ad26.COV2.S was given once or twice, or placebo was given on both occasions. Investigators did not know the trial group allocation while performing experiments and assessing outcomes. The specificity and breadth of SARS-CoV-2-reactive T cell receptors after Ad26.COV2.S vaccination were assessed by TCRbeta repertoire sequencing.

What the work shows at the level of the full study, not this receptor alone: Vaccine and placebo recipients had comparable non-spike TCR breadth, which fits with the vaccine containing only spike. The study was not powered to compare responses between vaccine doses or regimens. Higher spike-specific TCR breadth was observed in Ad26.COV2.S recipients than in placebo recipients (P = 0.0014). After vaccination, substantial breadth of spike-specific CD8+ and CD4+ T cell responses was reported. The authors noted that the TCR breadth and depth analyses may have underestimated total T cell responses.

TCRbeta CDR3 regions were sequenced with the immunoSEQ Assay. After extraction, genomic DNA underwent amplification by bias-controlled multiplex PCR, followed by high-throughput sequencing. In the authors' own workflow: Collapsing and filtering of sequences were performed to quantify the absolute abundance of each unique TCRbeta CDR3 region. Usable DNA was measured by amplifying reference genes present in all nucleated cells, and TCRbeta template counts were normalized to that usable DNA to estimate T cell fraction. Repertoire TCRs were annotated as SARS-CoV-2-specific by exact matching of V gene, CDR3 amino acid sequence and J gene to a known reactive TCR set. The reference SARS-CoV-2 TCR set was obtained from MIRA and was filtered for enrichment in COVID-19-positive ImmuneCODE repertoires, whereby public or cross-reactive TCRs were removed. Drawing on the MIRA antigens, annotated TCRs were analysed further at the level of specific ORF or position within ORF. Breadth was defined as the number of annotated unique rearrangements divided by the total number of unique productive rearrangements, and depth was defined as the summed frequency of the annotated unique rearrangements. TCR breadth was compared between groups using two-sided Wilcoxon rank-sum tests. As stored in TCRdb, this immuneACCESS dataset retains in-frame rearrangements with V and J assigned. A fraction of the clones does not appear; measured against another copy, unresolved V genes explain less than half of the discrepancy, and the remainder lacks a known reason. V and J calls and clone size are those listed in that table; D and trimming were worked out from the DNA. The sample has approximately 240,000 clones on record, 88% of them singletons. The top ten clones comprise roughly a tenth of the sample.

As regards this clone: Its antigen target is currently unknown. Base qualities are not provided; no much larger clone lies one nucleotide away.

Interpreted using the paper, the treatment or condition label stands for: 19 received Ad26.COV2.S at low or high dose, single or two shots; 5 received placebo; per-sample allocation not given. For vaccine and placebo recipients, repertoires were sequenced using samples collected on day 63 after the first injection. Between 29 July and 7 August 2020, Cohort 1b enrolled 25 adults aged 18-55 years at one site in Boston, USA. Ad26.COV2.S was a replication-incompetent adenovirus type 26 vector that expressed a prefusion-stabilized SARS-CoV-2 spike protein derived from the original Wuhan strain. According to the germline V gene, CDR1 reads SGHDN and CDR2 reads FVKESK. Its CDR3 holds 16 amino acids, cysteine through phenylalanine. Left in the record is the CDR3 DNA by itself, 48 bases read in frame from the first base. The junction carries 13 bases between V and J, which are trimmed by 0 bases and 3 bases respectively.

This receptor was obtained from a person between 18 and 65 years old who received the Ad26.COV2.S COVID-19 vaccine or a placebo. The chain employs TRBV14 and TRBJ2-3, with the D gene possibly TRBD1 or TRBD2, each one fitting 5 bases. The sample here was peripheral blood, taken in a trial of Ad26.COV2.S vaccine versus placebo. DNA sequence: TGTGCCAGCAGCCAAGATTGGGGGAAAAGGACAGATACGCAGTATTTT. This is translated as CASSQDWGKRTDTQYF.